Following are 25 T cell receptor beta chains from one sample sequenced in a study of breast tumors, draining lymph nodes, adjacent tissues. TCRdb recomputed calls from the multiplex PCR reads with MiXCR, one row per CDR3 protein. Of about 7,600 distinct CDR3 sequences in the sample, about 74% were seen once. The sample comprised tumor-adjacent breast tissue. The receptors originated from a female donor with breast cancer. Some clones in this sample may be carry-over from other donors' samples.

Judged by abundance, this clonotype is medium-sized (0.01 to 0.1%). The chain employs TRBV20-1 and TRBJ2-1, with 7 positions matching TRBD2. Germline lookup yields CDR1 DFQATT and CDR2 SNEGSKA (reference sequence). V trimming: 5 bases; J trimming: 2 bases; junction bases outside the gene matches: 6. The CDR3 spans 14 residues. CDR3 sequence (DNA): TGCAGTGCTCTTGCGGGAGTCCCCTACAATGAGCAGTTCTTC. It translates to CSALAGVPYNEQFF.

The gene calls are TRBV15 and TRBJ1-2; D might be TRBD1 (5 bases). The CDR3 consists of 12 residues. V was pared by 2 bases and J by 4 bases, with 5 bases between. Germline V lookup: CDR1 LNHNV, CDR2 YYDKDF (reference sequence). The CDR3, as DNA: TGTGCCACCAGCAGACAGGGCTATGGCTACACCTTC. Translating gives CATSRQGYGYTF.

The rearrangement links TRBV5-1 to TRBJ2-1; perhaps TRBD2 as D (6 bases). V was shortened by 8 bases and J by 5 bases, with 20 bases between the two germline ends. The CDR3 sequence is 15 residues long. Germline CDR1 reads SGHRS; CDR2 reads YFSETQ. CDR3 in DNA: TGCGCCAGTCAAAATAATGGCGGGAACCACAATGAGCAGTTCTTC. This encodes CASQNNGGNHNEQFF.

This clonotype rates as medium-sized (0.01 to 0.1%). The chain combines TRBV20-1 with TRBJ1-5, with 11 bases that match TRBD1. Germline values: CDR1 DFQATT, CDR2 SNEGSKA (reference sequence). This CDR3 is built from 15 residues. The CDR3 region is CGTGTGGRSNQPQHF. CDR3 sequence (DNA): TGCGGAACAGGGACAGGGGGTCGGAGCAATCAGCCCCAGCATTTT.

This clonotype was seen just once. This chain connects TRBV11-1 to TRBJ2-5, with a possible D match to TRBD2 (7 bases). The CDR3 contains 15 residues. Germline V CDR1 and CDR2: SGHAT, FQDESV (reference sequence). Trimming stripped 2 bases from V and 5 bases from J, with 15 bases between. The CDR3, as DNA: TGTGCCAGCAGCTTACGGGGGGCTACGAGGGAGACCCAGTACTTC. Its translation: CASSLRGATRETQYF.

The V call is TRBV6-5, the J call TRBJ1-6; TRBD1 matches 8 bases. V shed 1 base and J 7 bases; nucleotides not matched to a gene: 3. The germline V gene has CDR1 MNHEY and CDR2 SVGAGI. The CDR3 is 15 amino acids. The DNA for the CDR3 is TGTGCCAGCAGTTACTGGAACAGGGGGAATTCACCCCTCCACTTT. Encoded protein: CASSYWNRGNSPLHF.

The chain combines TRBV5-1 with TRBJ2-2; TRBD2 agrees at 10 bases. CDR3 length equals 17 residues. V lost 2 bases, J lost 5 bases, and 9 bases stayed unmatched. Germline V gene data show CDR1 as SGHRS and CDR2 as YFSETQ. Here the CDR3 reads CASSLRSVLAGTGELFF. The CDR3 region has the DNA TGCGCCAGCAGCTTAAGATCAGTACTAGCGGGAACCGGGGAGCTGTTTTTT.

This clonotype was counted once. V usage is TRBV30 and J usage is TRBJ2-1; no clear D. There are 12 residues in the CDR3. In germline, CDR1 is GTSNPN, CDR2 SVGIG (reference sequence). Trimming removed 1 base at V and 5 bases at J, with 6 bases between. CDR3 residues: CAWSEANNEQFF. DNA for the CDR3: TGTGCCTGGAGTGAGGCCAACAATGAGCAGTTCTTC.

This clonotype is categorized as medium-sized. The CDR3 region is CASSLRPSGGINNEQFF. CDR3 bases: TGTGCCAGCAGCTTAAGGCCTAGCGGGGGGATCAACAATGAGCAGTTCTTC. The chain recombines TRBV7-3 with TRBJ2-1; 11 bases agree with TRBD2. J lost 5 bases, V lost 1 base, and 7 bases had no gene match. The CDR3 has 17 amino acids. CDR1 is SGHTA, CDR2 FQGTGA, per germline.

The chain combines TRBV11-2 with TRBJ2-7; 7 bases fit TRBD1. Germline trimming cut 6 bases from V and 6 bases from J; bases unmatched to any gene: 11. Germline CDR1 SGHAT, CDR2 FQNNGV. This CDR3 is built from 14 residues. For the CDR3, the DNA is TGTGCCAGCAGTCTCGACAGGGTGGCCCTCGAGCAGTACTTC. This gives the protein CASSLDRVALEQYF.

J is TRBJ2-6 and V is TRBV19; no firm D call. V lost 7 bases and J 2 bases, leaving 12 bases between the germline ends. Germline values: CDR1 LNHDA, CDR2 SQIVND (reference sequence). The CDR3 has 15 amino acids. CDR3 sequence reads: CASNPGSAGANVLTF. DNA for the CDR3: TGTGCCAGTAACCCTGGGTCGGCTGGGGCCAACGTCCTGACTTTC.

J is TRBJ1-2 and V is TRBV9; 7 positions agree with TRBD1. V lost 3 bases to trimming and J lost 4 bases; unmatched junction nucleotides: 12. This CDR3 region has 16 residues. Germline V gene data show CDR1 as SGDLS and CDR2 as YYNGEE. The CDR3 protein is CASSGVIGGAGYGYTF. The CDR3 DNA follows: TGTGCCAGCAGCGGAGTAATAGGGGGCGCAGGCTATGGCTACACCTTC.

The CDR3: CASSERQQGEQYF. DNA of the CDR3: TGTGCCAGCAGTGAGAGACAACAGGGCGAGCAGTACTTC. This chain connects TRBV2 to TRBJ2-7, with a tentative D call TRBD1 (6 bases). Germline V gene data show CDR1 as SNHLY and CDR2 as FYNNEI. The length of the CDR3 is 13 residues. Trimming took 3 bases from V and 6 from J, leaving 12 bases between them. Full variable domain (missing parts from reference TRBV2 and TRBJ2-7): EPEVTQTPSHQVTQMGQEVILRCVPISNHLYFYWYRQILGQKVEFLVSFYNNEISEKSEIFDDQFSVERPDGSNFTLKIRSTKLEDSAMYFCASSERQQGEQYFGPGTRLTVT.

This chain connects TRBV14 to TRBJ2-3; TRBD1 matches 9 bases. J gave up 2 bases and V 6 bases, and 6 bases lay outside the gene matches. Germline values: CDR1 SGHDN, CDR2 FVKESK. The CDR3 consists of 15 residues. Written as DNA, the CDR3 is TGTGCCAGCAGGCGAGGACAGGGGAACACAGATACGCAGTATTTT. Its translation is CASRRGQGNTDTQYF.

This clonotype appeared once. The CDR3 DNA sequence: TGTGCCAGCAGTGGGGGCTCCGGTCAGCCCCAGCATTTT. It yields the protein CASSGGSGQPQHF. The chain employs TRBV2 and TRBJ1-5; D perhaps matches TRBD1 (5 bases). CDR1 and CDR2 from the germline V gene are SNHLY and FYNNEI. The CDR3 is 13 amino acids. Trimming pared 4 bases from V and 6 bases from J, leaving 10 bases between.

The CDR3 nucleotides read TGTGCCACCAGCTTTCGGACAGGGAGCTCCTACGAGCAGTACTTC. This codes for CATSFRTGSSYEQYF. V usage is TRBV15 and J usage is TRBJ2-7, with TRBD1 matching 8 bases. This CDR3 comprises 15 residues. Germline CDR1 reads LNHNV; CDR2 reads YYDKDF (reference sequence). Trimming took 5 bases from V and 0 from J; bases not matched to a gene: 6.

The V and J genes are TRBV6-6 and TRBJ1-6; TRBD1 might be the D (5 bases). The CDR3 sequence is 23 residues long. Germline CDR1 is MNHNY and CDR2 is SVGAGI (reference sequence). Deletions cut 3 bases from V and 0 bases from J, with 30 bases between. CDR3 sequence: CASSYGSDAGTATASSYNSPLHF. CDR3 sequence (DNA): TGTGCCAGCAGTTATGGTTCTGACGCCGGAACAGCGACAGCTAGCTCCTATAATTCACCCCTCCACTTT.

The CDR3 DNA is TGTGCCAGCAGCTTTAACAGCTATGGCTACACCTTC. It yields the protein CASSFNSYGYTF. V and J are TRBV5-8 and TRBJ1-2; D is uncertain. Germline V gene sequence: CDR1 SGHTS, CDR2 YDEGEE. Deletions cut 2 bases from V and 4 bases from J, with 6 bases between. This CDR3 is built from 12 residues.

There are many counts of this clonotype. The chain uses TRBV6-2 or TRBV6-3 and TRBJ2-1, with 7 bases lining up with TRBD2. The J segment lost 6 bases and the V segment lost 5 bases, leaving 10 bases of the junction unmatched. The CDR3 is 15 amino acids. Germline V gene sequence: CDR1 MNHEY, CDR2 SVGEGT. The CDR3: CASSLREGLGNEQFF. The CDR3 DNA sequence: TGTGCCAGCAGTCTAAGGGAGGGCTTAGGCAATGAGCAGTTCTTC.

V usage is TRBV6-5 and J usage is TRBJ1-6; D is ambiguous. CDR3 size: 16 residues. The germline V gene encodes CDR1 MNHEY and CDR2 SVGAGI. The V gene lost 6 bases and the J gene lost 5 bases, with 17 bases spanning the gap. The CDR3 sequence is CASSRHDSANNSPLHF. The CDR3 DNA follows: TGTGCCAGCAGCCGACACGACTCGGCCAATAATTCACCCCTCCACTTT.

The rearrangement uses TRBV2 and TRBJ2-7; 8 nucleotides agree with TRBD1. CDR1 SNHLY and CDR2 FYNNEI come from the germline V gene. The CDR3 extends over 11 amino acids. Trimming at V came to 4 bases and at J to 12 bases, leaving 5 bases not matched to a gene. The CDR3 here is CASSVLDRAYF. The CDR3 DNA reads TGTGCCAGCAGTGTTTTGGACAGGGCGTACTTC.

The gene calls are TRBV10-3 and TRBJ1-6; D is perhaps TRBD1 (5 bases). This CDR3 region has 15 residues. Germline CDR1 ENHRY, CDR2 SYGVKD. The ends were cut back, 3 bases at V and 8 bases at J, with 14 bases in the middle. The CDR3 here is CAISDPGLRDSPLHF. The CDR3 DNA sequence: TGTGCCATCAGTGACCCAGGGTTGCGCGATTCACCCCTCCACTTT.

The chain recombines TRBV7-9 with TRBJ2-3; TRBD2 aligns across 13 bases. The CDR3 loop spans 18 amino acids. J was trimmed by 0 bases and V by 5 bases; bases with no gene match: 8. Germline V gene lookup returns CDR1 SEHNR and CDR2 FQNEAQ (reference sequence). The CDR3 loop is CASSGRLAGGTSTDTQYF. The CDR3 nucleotides are TGTGCCAGCAGCGGGCGACTAGCGGGAGGAACTAGCACAGATACGCAGTATTTT.

The DNA for the CDR3 is TGTGCCAGCAGCTCACAGGGGGCACCGGCCTACGAGCAGTACTTC. Its protein product is CASSSQGAPAYEQYF. V is TRBV7-2 and J is TRBJ2-7, with TRBD1 matching 9 bases. Germline loops: CDR1 SGHTA, CDR2 FQGNSA. V lost 4 bases to trimming and J lost 2 bases; unmatched junction nucleotides: 6. This CDR3 is 15 amino acids long.

The CDR3 DNA sequence: TGTGCCAGCATTCGGGGACTAGCGGGGGGGCGTGGAGATACGCAGTATTTT. The encoded protein is CASIRGLAGGRGDTQYF. The J gene is TRBJ2-3, the V gene TRBV2; TRBD2 aligns across 16 bases. Trimming took 7 bases from V and 5 from J; bases not matched to a gene: 9. The CDR3 totals 17 residues. The germline CDR1 and CDR2 sequences are SNHLY and FYNNEI.